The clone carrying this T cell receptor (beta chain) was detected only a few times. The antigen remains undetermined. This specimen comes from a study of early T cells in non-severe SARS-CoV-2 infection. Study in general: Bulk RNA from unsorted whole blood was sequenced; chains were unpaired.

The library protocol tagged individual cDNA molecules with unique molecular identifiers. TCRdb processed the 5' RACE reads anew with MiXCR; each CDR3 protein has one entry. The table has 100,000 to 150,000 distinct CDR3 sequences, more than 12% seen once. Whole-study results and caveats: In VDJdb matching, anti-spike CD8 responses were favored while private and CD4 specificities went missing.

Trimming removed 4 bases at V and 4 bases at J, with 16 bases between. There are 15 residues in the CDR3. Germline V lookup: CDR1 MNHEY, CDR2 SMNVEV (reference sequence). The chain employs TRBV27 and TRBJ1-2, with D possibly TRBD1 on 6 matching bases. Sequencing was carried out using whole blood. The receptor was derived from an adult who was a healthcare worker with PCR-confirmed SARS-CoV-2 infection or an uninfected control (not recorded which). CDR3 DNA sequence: TGTGCCAGCAGTTCCAAAAGCCGGGACACCTATGGCTACACCTTC. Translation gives CASSSKSRDTYGYTF.